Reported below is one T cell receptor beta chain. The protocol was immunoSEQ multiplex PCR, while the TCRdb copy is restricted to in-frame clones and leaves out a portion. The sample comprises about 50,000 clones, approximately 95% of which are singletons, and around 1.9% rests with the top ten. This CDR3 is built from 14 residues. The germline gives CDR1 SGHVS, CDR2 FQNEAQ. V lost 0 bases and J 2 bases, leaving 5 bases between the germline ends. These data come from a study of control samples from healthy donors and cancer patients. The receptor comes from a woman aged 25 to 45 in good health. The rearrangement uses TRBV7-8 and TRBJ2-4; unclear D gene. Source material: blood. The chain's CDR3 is CASSLAGTKNIQYF. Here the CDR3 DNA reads TGTGCCAGCAGCTTAGCGGGAACCAAAAACATTCAGTACTTC. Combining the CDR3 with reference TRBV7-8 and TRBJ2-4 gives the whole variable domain GAGVSQSPRYKVAKRGQDVALRCDPISGHVSLFWYQQALGQGPEFLTYFQNEAQLDKSGLPSDRFFAERPEGSVSTLKIQRTQQEDSAVYLCASSLAGTKNIQYFGAGTRLSVL.